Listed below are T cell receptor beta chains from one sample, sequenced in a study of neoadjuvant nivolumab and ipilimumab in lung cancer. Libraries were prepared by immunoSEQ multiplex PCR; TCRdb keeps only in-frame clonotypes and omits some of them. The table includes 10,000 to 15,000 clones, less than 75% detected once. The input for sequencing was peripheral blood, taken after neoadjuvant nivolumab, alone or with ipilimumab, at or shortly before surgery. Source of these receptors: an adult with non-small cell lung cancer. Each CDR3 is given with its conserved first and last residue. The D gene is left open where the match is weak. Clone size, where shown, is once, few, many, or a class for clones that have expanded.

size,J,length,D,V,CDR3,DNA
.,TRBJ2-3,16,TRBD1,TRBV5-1,CASSVGQGAGTDTQYF,TGCGCCAGCAGCGTAGGACAGGGGGCGGGCACAGATACGCAGTATTTT
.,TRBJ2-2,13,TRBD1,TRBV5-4,CASATGGTGELFF,TGTGCCAGTGCGACAGGGGGCACCGGGGAGCTGTTTTTT
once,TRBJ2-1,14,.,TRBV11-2,CASSGWGTLNEQFF,TGTGCCAGCAGCGGATGGGGGACTCTTAATGAGCAGTTCTTC
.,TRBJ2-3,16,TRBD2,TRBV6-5,CASRYISGRGADTQYF,TGTGCCAGCAGATACATTAGCGGGAGGGGAGCAGATACGCAGTATTTT
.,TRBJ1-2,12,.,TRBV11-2,CASSFEGEGYTF,TGTGCCAGCAGCTTTGAAGGGGAGGGCTACACCTTC
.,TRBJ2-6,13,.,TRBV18,CASSPSGANVLTF,TGTGCCAGCTCACCATCCGGGGCCAACGTCCTGACTTTC
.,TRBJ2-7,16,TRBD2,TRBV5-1,CASSLGLAGSSYEQYF,TGCGCCAGCAGCTTGGGACTAGCGGGCAGCTCCTACGAGCAGTACTTC
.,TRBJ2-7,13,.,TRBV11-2,CASSLLGSLEQYF,TGTGCCAGCAGCTTATTGGGGTCCCTCGAGCAGTACTTC
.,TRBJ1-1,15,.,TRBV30,CAWSVQDLMNTEAFF,TGTGCCTGGAGTGTACAGGACCTAATGAACACTGAAGCTTTCTTT
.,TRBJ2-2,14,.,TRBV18,CASSPRLRDGELFF,TGTGCCAGCTCACCACGTCTGAGGGACGGGGAGCTGTTTTTT
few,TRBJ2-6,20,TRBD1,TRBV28,CATTLTNPGQGGSGANVLTF,TGTGCCACTACTCTTACCAACCCGGGACAGGGGGGCTCTGGGGCCAACGTCCTGACTTTC
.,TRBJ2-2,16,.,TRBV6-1,CASSEGWVSNTGELFF,TGTGCCAGCAGTGAAGGATGGGTGTCGAACACCGGGGAGCTGTTTTTT
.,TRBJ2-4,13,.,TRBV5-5,CASSVGPNLVQYF,TGTGCCAGCAGCGTAGGTCCCAATTTAGTTCAGTACTTC
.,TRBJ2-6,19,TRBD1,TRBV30,CAWSVTRQGLHSGANVLTF,TGTGCCTGGAGTGTAACAAGACAGGGCCTACACTCTGGGGCCAACGTCCTGACTTTC
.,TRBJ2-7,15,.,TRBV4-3,CASSQGQGLTYEQYF,TGCGCCAGCAGCCAAGGCCAGGGGCTGACTTACGAGCAGTACTTC
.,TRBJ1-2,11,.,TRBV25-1,CATRTVAGYTF,TGTGCCACCCGGACAGTTGCTGGCTACACCTTC
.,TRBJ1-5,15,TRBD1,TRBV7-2,CASSRTGGGDQPQHF,TGTGCCAGCAGCCGGACAGGGGGAGGTGATCAGCCCCAGCATTTT
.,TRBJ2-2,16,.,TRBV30,CAWSGGFAGTTGELFF,TGTGCCTGGAGTGGGGGATTCGCGGGCACGACCGGGGAGCTGTTTTTT
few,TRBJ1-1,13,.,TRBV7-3,CASSPEGGAEAFF,TGTGCCAGCAGCCCTGAGGGGGGGGCTGAAGCTTTCTTT
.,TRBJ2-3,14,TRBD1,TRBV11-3,CASSWTGTSDTQYF,TGTGCCAGCAGTTGGACAGGGACATCAGATACGCAGTATTTT
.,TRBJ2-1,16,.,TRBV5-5,CASSTALPGLWLEQFF,TGTGCCAGCAGCACCGCCCTTCCGGGACTCTGGCTTGAGCAGTTCTTC
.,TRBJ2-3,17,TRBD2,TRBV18,CASSPGTSGRRGDTQYF,TGTGCCAGCTCACCTGGGACTAGCGGGAGAAGGGGCGATACGCAGTATTTT
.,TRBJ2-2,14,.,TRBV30,CAWRSNSYTGELFF,TGTGCCTGGAGATCCAACAGTTACACCGGGGAGCTGTTTTTT
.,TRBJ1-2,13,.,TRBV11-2,CASSPSLQGGYTF,TGTGCCAGCAGCCCTTCACTCCAGGGTGGCTACACCTTC
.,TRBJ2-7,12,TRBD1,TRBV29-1,CSVGTGDSEQYF,TGCAGCGTTGGGACAGGGGATTCGGAGCAGTACTTC
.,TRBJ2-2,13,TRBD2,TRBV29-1,CSVGTSGTGELFF,TGCAGCGTCGGGACTAGCGGTACCGGGGAGCTGTTTTTT
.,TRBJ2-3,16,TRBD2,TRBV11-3,CASSRGLAGVGDTQYF,TGTGCCAGCAGCCGTGGACTAGCGGGAGTGGGAGATACGCAGTATTTT
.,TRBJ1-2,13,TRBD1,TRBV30,CAWRGGDRGGYTF,TGTGCCTGGAGGGGTGGGGACAGGGGAGGCTACACCTTC
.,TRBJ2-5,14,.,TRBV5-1,CASSFLVSGETQYF,TGCGCCAGCAGCTTCTTAGTCTCGGGGGAGACCCAGTACTTC
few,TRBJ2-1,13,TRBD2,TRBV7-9,CASGRGEGREQFF,TGTGCCAGCGGCCGCGGGGAGGGCCGGGAGCAGTTCTTC
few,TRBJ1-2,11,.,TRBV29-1,CSVGGMDGYTF,TGCAGCGTTGGGGGGATGGATGGCTACACCTTC
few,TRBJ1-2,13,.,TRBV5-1,CASSLYGNYGYTF,TGCGCCAGCAGCTTGTACGGTAACTATGGCTACACCTTC
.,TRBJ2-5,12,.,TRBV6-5,CASSLGRETQYF,TGTGCCAGCAGTCTAGGAAGGGAGACCCAGTACTTC
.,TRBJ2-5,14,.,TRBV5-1,CASSWLPDQETQYF,TGCGCCAGCAGTTGGTTACCGGATCAAGAGACCCAGTACTTC
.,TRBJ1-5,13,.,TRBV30,CAWSEDSNQPQHF,TGTGCCTGGAGTGAAGATAGCAATCAGCCCCAGCATTTT
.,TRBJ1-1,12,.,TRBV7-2,CASSLARPGPFF,TGTGCCAGCAGCTTAGCGCGACCCGGTCCTTTCTTT
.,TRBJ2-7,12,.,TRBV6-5,CASRRFGYEQYF,TGTGCCAGCCGCCGTTTCGGCTACGAGCAGTACTTC
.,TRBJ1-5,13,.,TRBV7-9,CASSFGGNQPQHF,TGTGCCAGCAGCTTCGGGGGAAATCAGCCCCAGCATTTT
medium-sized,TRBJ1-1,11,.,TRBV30,CAWSEATEAFF,TGTGCCTGGAGTGAAGCAACTGAAGCTTTCTTT
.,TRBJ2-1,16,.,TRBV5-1,CASSLARRNNYNEQFF,TGCGCCAGCAGCTTGGCCCGCAGGAACAACTACAATGAGCAGTTCTTC
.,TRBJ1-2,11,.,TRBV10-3,CAITRGNGYTF,TGTGCCATCACTCGGGGTAACGGCTACACCTTC
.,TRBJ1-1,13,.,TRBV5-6,CASSLFLGTEAFF,TGTGCCAGCAGCTTGTTTTTGGGCACTGAAGCTTTCTTT
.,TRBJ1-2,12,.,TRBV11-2,CASSALGYGYTF,TGTGCCAGCAGCGCTTTGGGGTACGGCTACACCTTC
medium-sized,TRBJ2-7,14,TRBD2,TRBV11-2,CASSHTSGSHEQYF,TGTGCCAGCAGCCACACTAGCGGGAGTCACGAGCAGTACTTC
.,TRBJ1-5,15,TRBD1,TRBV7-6,CASSPGTDKNQPQHF,TGTGCCAGCAGCCCGGGGACAGACAAGAATCAGCCCCAGCATTTT
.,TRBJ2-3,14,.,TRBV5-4,CASSLGDGRDTQYF,TGTGCCAGCAGCTTGGGTGATGGTCGGGATACGCAGTATTTT
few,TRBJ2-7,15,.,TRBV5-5,CASSGDRFSSYEQYF,TGTGCCAGCAGCGGTGACAGGTTCAGCTCCTACGAGCAGTACTTC
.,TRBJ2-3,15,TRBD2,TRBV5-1,CASKGLAFQGDTQYF,TGCGCCAGCAAGGGACTAGCGTTTCAAGGGGATACGCAGTATTTT
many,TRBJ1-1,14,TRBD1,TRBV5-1,CASSSQGANTEAFF,TGCGCCAGCAGTTCGCAGGGGGCGAACACTGAAGCTTTCTTT
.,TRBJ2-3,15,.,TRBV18,CASSPQRRADDTQYF,TGTGCCAGCTCACCCCAGAGGAGGGCCGACGATACGCAGTATTTT
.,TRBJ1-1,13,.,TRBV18,CASLGVSNTEAFF,TGTGCCAGCTTGGGGGTATCGAACACTGAAGCTTTCTTT
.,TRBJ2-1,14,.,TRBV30,CAWSVGGSLGEQFF,TGTGCCTGGAGTGTCGGGGGTTCCTTAGGTGAGCAGTTCTTC
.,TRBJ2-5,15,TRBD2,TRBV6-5,CASSYLAGGPETQYF,TGTGCCAGCAGTTACTTAGCGGGAGGGCCAGAGACCCAGTACTTC